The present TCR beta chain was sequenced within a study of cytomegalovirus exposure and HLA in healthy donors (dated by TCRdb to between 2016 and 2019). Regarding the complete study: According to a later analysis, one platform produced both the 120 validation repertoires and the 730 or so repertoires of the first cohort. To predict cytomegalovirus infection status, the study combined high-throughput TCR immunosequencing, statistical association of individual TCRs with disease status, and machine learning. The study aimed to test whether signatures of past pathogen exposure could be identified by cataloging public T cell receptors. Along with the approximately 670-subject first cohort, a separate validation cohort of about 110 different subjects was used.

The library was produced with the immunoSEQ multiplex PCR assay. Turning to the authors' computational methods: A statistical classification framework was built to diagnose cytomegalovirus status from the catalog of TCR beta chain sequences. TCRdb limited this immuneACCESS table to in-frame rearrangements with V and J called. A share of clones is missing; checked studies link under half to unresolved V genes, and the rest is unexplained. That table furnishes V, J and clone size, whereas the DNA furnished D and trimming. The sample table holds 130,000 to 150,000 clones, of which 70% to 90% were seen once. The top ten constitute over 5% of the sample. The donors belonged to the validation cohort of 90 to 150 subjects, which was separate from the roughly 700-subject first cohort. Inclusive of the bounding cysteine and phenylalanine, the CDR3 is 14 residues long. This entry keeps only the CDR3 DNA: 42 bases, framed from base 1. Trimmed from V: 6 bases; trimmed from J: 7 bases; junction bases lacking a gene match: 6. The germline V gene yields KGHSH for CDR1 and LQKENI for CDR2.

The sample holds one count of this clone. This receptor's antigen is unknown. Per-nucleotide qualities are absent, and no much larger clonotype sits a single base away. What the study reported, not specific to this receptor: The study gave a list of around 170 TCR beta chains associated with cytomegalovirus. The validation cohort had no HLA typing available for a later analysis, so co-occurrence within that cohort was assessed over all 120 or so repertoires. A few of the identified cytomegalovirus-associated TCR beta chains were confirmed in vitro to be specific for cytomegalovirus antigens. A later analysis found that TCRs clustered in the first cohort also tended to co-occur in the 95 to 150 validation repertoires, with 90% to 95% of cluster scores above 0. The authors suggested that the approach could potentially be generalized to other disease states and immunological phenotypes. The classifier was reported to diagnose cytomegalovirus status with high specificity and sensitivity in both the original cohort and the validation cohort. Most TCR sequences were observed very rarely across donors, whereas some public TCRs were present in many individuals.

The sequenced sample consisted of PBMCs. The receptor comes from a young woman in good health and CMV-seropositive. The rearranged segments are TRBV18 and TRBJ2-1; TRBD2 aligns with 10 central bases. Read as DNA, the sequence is TGTGCCAGCTCCCTCAAGCGGGAGGGGAATGAGCAGTTCTTC. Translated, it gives CASSLKREGNEQFF.